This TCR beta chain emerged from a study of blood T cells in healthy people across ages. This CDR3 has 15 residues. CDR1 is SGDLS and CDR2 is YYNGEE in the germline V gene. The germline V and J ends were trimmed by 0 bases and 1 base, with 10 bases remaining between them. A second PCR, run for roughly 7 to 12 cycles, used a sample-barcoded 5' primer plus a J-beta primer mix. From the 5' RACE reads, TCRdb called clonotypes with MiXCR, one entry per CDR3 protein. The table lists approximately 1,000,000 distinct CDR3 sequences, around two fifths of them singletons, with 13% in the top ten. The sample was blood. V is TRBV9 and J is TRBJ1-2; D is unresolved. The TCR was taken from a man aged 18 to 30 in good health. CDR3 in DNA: TGTGCCAGCAGCGTAGAGGGCAGACTTAACTATGGCTACACCTTC. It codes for CASSVEGRLNYGYTF.